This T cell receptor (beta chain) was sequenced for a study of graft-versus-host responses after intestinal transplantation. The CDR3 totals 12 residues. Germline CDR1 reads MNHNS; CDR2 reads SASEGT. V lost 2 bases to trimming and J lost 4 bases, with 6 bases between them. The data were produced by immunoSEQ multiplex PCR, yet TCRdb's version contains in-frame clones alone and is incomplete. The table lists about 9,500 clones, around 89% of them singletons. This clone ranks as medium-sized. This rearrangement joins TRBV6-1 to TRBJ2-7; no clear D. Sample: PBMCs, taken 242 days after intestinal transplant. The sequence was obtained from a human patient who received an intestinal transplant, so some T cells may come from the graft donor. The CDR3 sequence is CASSEYGYEQYF. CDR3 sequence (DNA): TGTGCCAGCAGTGAATATGGATACGAGCAGTACTTC.